Each of the 26 T cell receptor gamma chains below was sequenced from the same sample in a study of gamma delta lymphoproliferative disorders and STAT genes. TCRdb reanalysed the multiplex PCR reads via CATT. The sample includes 5,000 or so gamma-chain clones, over 7.5% of them seen just once. PBMCs from patients and controls supplied the genomic DNA for sequencing. The source material was blood. These receptors all stem from a human donor in good health.

This clone was seen ten or more times. This chain connects TRGV5 to TRGJ1 or TRGJ2. As TCRdb names no J gene, one was assigned here on the basis of a DNA match to germline. Unmatched junction bases numbered 7, after V lost 6 bases and J lost 5 bases. Germline CDR1 is VINAFY and CDR2 is YDVSNSKD. This CDR3 spans 12 amino acids. CDR3 coding DNA: TGTGCCACCTGGCTTCACCATTATAAGAAACTCTTT. This encodes CATWLHHYKKLF.

This clone was seen ten or more times. The chain has TRGV5 and TRGJ1 or TRGJ2. TCRdb is silent on the J gene; assignment here came from matching the DNA to germline. J gave up 0 bases and V 0 bases, and 5 bases lay outside the gene matches. The CDR3 covers 15 residues. Germline-derived CDR1 and CDR2 are VINAFY and YDVSNSKD. This CDR3 reads CATWDRQGNYYKKLF. The CDR3 coding sequence is TGTGCCACCTGGGACAGGCAGGGGAATTATTATAAGAAACTCTTT.

About this clone: TCRdb's protein, taken from a much larger clone, differs from this DNA's translation at residue 5, likely owing to a read error; the protein displayed comes from the DNA. The J gene is TRGJP1, the V gene TRGV2. TCRdb leaves out the J gene; it was filled in here by matching the DNA to germline. The V and J ends lost 5 bases and 0 bases, in that order; junction bases with no gene match: 6. The CDR3 runs 15 residues. Germline loops: CDR1 EGSNGY, CDR2 YDSYNSKV. The CDR3 loop reads CATWGGDTTGWFKIF. The CDR3 nucleotides read TGTGCCACCTGGGGCGGAGATACCACTGGTTGGTTCAAGATATTT.

This clone counts as medium-sized. The genes are TRGV10 and TRGJP1. The J gene is not listed in TCRdb, so it was assigned here from a DNA match to germline. TRGV10 is given ORF status, its function remaining uncertain. V lost 8 bases, J lost 6 bases, and 4 bases stayed unmatched. The CDR3 has 12 residues. CDR3 in amino acids: CAAWVAGWFKIF. CDR3 nucleotides: TGTGCTGCGTGGGTCGCTGGTTGGTTCAAGATATTT.

This clone ranks as medium-sized (0.01 to 0.1%). V gene TRGV8 combines with J gene TRGJ1 or TRGJ2. The J gene, missing from TCRdb, was assigned here through DNA to germline matching. Trimming removed 3 bases from V and 7 bases from J; junction bases left unmatched: 18. Germline V gene sequence: CDR1 VENAVY, CDR2 YDSYNSRV. The CDR3 is made up of 16 amino acids. In DNA form, the CDR3 reads TGTGCCACCTGGGATCCTTGTAGGCGGTGCGGGTATAAGAAACTCTTT. Its translation is CATWDPCRRCGYKKLF.

This clone is deemed medium-sized (0.01 to 0.1%). Other DNA sequences in this specimen translate into the identical CDR3. CDR3 amino acids: CATWDGRYKKLF. The CDR3 nucleotides are TGTGCCACCTGGGATGGGCGTTATAAGAAACTCTTT. The chain joins TRGV4 to TRGJ1 or TRGJ2. The J gene is not listed in TCRdb, so it was assigned here from a DNA match to germline. Germline V CDR1 and CDR2: EGSTGY, YDSYTSSV. Losses at the gene ends were 0 bases for V and 6 bases for J; bases not matched to a gene: 2. CDR3 size: 12 residues.

At least ten counts were recorded for this clone. The gene calls are TRGV5 and TRGJ1 or TRGJ2. Germline matching of the DNA provided the J gene here, since TCRdb leaves it blank. Germline V gene data show CDR1 as VINAFY and CDR2 as YDVSNSKD. V dropped 1 base and J dropped 0; count of bases not matched to a gene: 3. The CDR3 contains 14 residues. The CDR3 spells CATWDSRNYYKKLF. CDR3 in DNA: TGTGCCACCTGGGACAGTCGGAATTATTATAAGAAACTCTTT.

By its share, this clone is medium-sized. The chain has TRGV2 and TRGJ1 or TRGJ2. Here the J gene was assigned by germline matching of the DNA, as TCRdb has none. Germline CDR1 reads EGSNGY; CDR2 reads YDSYNSKV. J was trimmed by 6 bases and V by 4 bases; bases with no gene match: 9. The CDR3 loop spans 13 amino acids. The CDR3 DNA follows: TGTGCCACCTGGGATCGCTTAGGTTATAAGAAACTCTTT. It translates to CATWDRLGYKKLF.

In regard to this clone: The DNA is left out, because the CDR3 cannot be placed on it with certainty; the CDR3 is given as TCRdb lists it. No J gene call was made, and the V gene is TRGV2. The germline CDR1 and CDR2 sequences are EGSNGY and YDSYNSKV. A total of 19 residues make up the CDR3, ends included. The CDR3 is CATWDVIRLRNSLAVEQHF.

A note on this clone: The DNA is omitted, as the CDR3 cannot be located on it reliably, and the CDR3 follows TCRdb's listing. The J gene has no call, while the V gene is TRGV3. The CDR3 extends over 17 residues, inclusive of both ends. The germline CDR1 and CDR2 sequences are VTNTFY and YDVSTARD (reference sequence). This CDR3 is CATWDVIRNSLAVEQHF.

By sample fraction, this clone is medium-sized (0.01 to 0.1%). The rearrangement joins TRGV2 to TRGJ1 or TRGJ2. Assignment of the J gene here rests on matching the DNA to germline, because TCRdb gives none. The CDR3 loop spans 14 amino acids. V gave up 2 bases and J gave up 0 bases; unmatched junction bases: 4. Germline V gene sequence: CDR1 EGSNGY, CDR2 YDSYNSKV. The CDR3 sequence: CATWDEANYYKKLF. The DNA for the CDR3 is TGTGCCACCTGGGACGAGGCGAATTATTATAAGAAACTCTTT.

This clone is labeled as medium-sized. The chain couples TRGV2 to TRGJ1 or TRGJ2. TCRdb is silent on the J gene; assignment here came from matching the DNA to germline. V shed 1 base, J shed 10 bases, and the junction held 16 bases outside the gene matches. CDR3 size: 15 residues. Germline lookup yields CDR1 EGSNGY and CDR2 YDSYNSKV. As DNA, the CDR3 is TGTGCCACCTGGGACGGTCTTGGAAGGGGCTCCAAGAAACTCTTT. Translated: CATWDGLGRGSKKLF.

This clone is medium-sized (0.01 to 0.1%) by share. The chain has TRGV4 and TRGJ1 or TRGJ2. TCRdb offers no J gene call, so here the DNA was matched to germline to obtain one. Germline V CDR1 and CDR2: EGSTGY, YDSYTSSV. The CDR3 spans 11 residues. Germline trimming cut 9 bases from V and 11 bases from J; bases unmatched to any gene: 13. DNA for the CDR3: TGTGCCACCCATTATTCCTTAGAGAAACTCTTT. Its protein is CATHYSLEKLF.

In this sample, this clone is medium-sized. The chain uses TRGV8 and TRGJ1 or TRGJ2. TCRdb supplies no J gene; here it was assigned by aligning the nucleotide sequence to germline. This CDR3 contains 17 residues. The V and J ends lost 6 bases and 3 bases, in that order; junction bases with no gene match: 20. Germline V gene lookup returns CDR1 VENAVY and CDR2 YDSYNSRV. The CDR3 DNA follows: TGTGCCACCTGGCCCTACCTAGCCGAGGGGTTTTATTATAAGAAACTCTTT. Amino acid sequence: CATWPYLAEGFYYKKLF.

This clone was detected many times. The rearrangement links TRGV9 to TRGJ1 or TRGJ2. The J gene comes from matching the DNA to germline here; TCRdb lacks it. Germline V gives CDR1 GITISATS, CDR2 ISYDGTV (reference sequence). V lost 2 bases to trimming and J lost 6 bases; unmatched junction nucleotides: 4. This CDR3 region has 12 residues. The CDR3 DNA sequence: TGTGCCTTGTGGGAGGCCCGTTATAAGAAACTCTTT. Translation: CALWEARYKKLF.

This clone is classed as medium-sized. The chain employs TRGV8 and TRGJ1 or TRGJ2. TCRdb offers no J gene call, so here the DNA was matched to germline to obtain one. Germline lookup yields CDR1 VENAVY and CDR2 YDSYNSRV. The CDR3 is 14 amino acids. V shed 2 bases and J 2 bases; nucleotides not matched to a gene: 6. The CDR3 is CATWDIADYYKKLF. In DNA, the CDR3 is TGTGCCACCTGGGATATCGCAGATTATTATAAGAAACTCTTT.

Many counts were recorded for this clone. The chain has TRGV8 and TRGJP1. Germline matching of the DNA provided the J gene here, since TCRdb leaves it blank. The CDR3 loop spans 11 amino acids. Germline CDR1 reads VENAVY; CDR2 reads YDSYNSRV. Trimming at V came to 5 bases and at J to 13 bases, leaving 7 bases not matched to a gene. The CDR3 nucleotides read TGTGCCACCTGGGCGCGGTTGTTCAAGATATTT. It yields the protein CATWARLFKIF.

The chain employs TRGV9 and TRGJP2. The J gene is not listed in TCRdb, so it was assigned here from a DNA match to germline. This CDR3 contains 15 residues. The J segment lost 3 bases and the V segment lost 2 bases, leaving 6 bases of the junction unmatched. The germline gives CDR1 GITISATS, CDR2 ISYDGTV (reference sequence). The CDR3 loop is CALWEAGGSDWIKTF. In DNA form, the CDR3 reads TGTGCCTTGTGGGAGGCGGGGGGTAGTGATTGGATCAAGACGTTT.

This clone was detected a few times. For this DNA, TCRdb reports the protein of a much larger clone, which diverges at residue 13, most likely from a read error; the protein presented here is translated directly from the DNA. V usage is TRGV4 and J usage is TRGJP. TCRdb supplies no J gene; here it was assigned by aligning the nucleotide sequence to germline. The germline V gene has CDR1 EGSTGY and CDR2 YDSYTSSV. The CDR3 consists of 16 residues. CDR3 protein: CATWDGLELGKKTKVF. The CDR3, as DNA: TGTGCCACCTGGGATGGGCTGGAGTTGGGCAAAAAAACCAAGGTATTT.

This clone is termed medium-sized. The chain carries TRGV2 and TRGJP2. The J gene comes from matching the DNA to germline here; TCRdb lacks it. The CDR3 extends over 12 amino acids. Per germline, CDR1 EGSNGY and CDR2 YDSYNSKV. V shed 0 bases and J 10 bases; nucleotides not matched to a gene: 2. The CDR3 DNA sequence: TGTGCCACCTGGGACGGGCTTTGGATCAAGACGTTT. This translates into CATWDGLWIKTF.

This clone counts as medium-sized (0.01 to 0.1%). V gene TRGV3 combines with J gene TRGJ1 or TRGJ2. Assignment of the J gene here rests on matching the DNA to germline, because TCRdb gives none. J was trimmed by 8 bases and V by 0 bases; bases with no gene match: 1. The CDR3 spans 11 residues. Germline CDR1 reads VTNTFY; CDR2 reads YDVSTARD (reference sequence). The CDR3 nucleotides read TGTGCCACCTGGGACAGGCATAAGAAACTCTTT. Residues: CATWDRHKKLF.

This clone rates as medium-sized (0.01 to 0.1%). This chain links TRGV10 with TRGJ1 or TRGJ2. The J gene was not available in TCRdb and was assigned here by matching the DNA to germline segments. TRGV10 is treated as an ORF (open reading frame) with a function not yet certain. Trimming at V came to 8 bases and at J to 7 bases, leaving 12 bases not matched to a gene. This CDR3 comprises 13 residues. CDR3: CAAWKICPYKKLF. In DNA form, the CDR3 reads TGTGCTGCGTGGAAAATCTGCCCGTATAAGAAACTCTTT.

In its sample, this clone ranks as medium-sized. This chain connects TRGV4 to TRGJ1 or TRGJ2. Because TCRdb records no J gene, it was assigned here through a match of the DNA to germline. The J segment lost 5 bases and the V segment lost 2 bases, leaving 3 bases of the junction unmatched. CDR1 EGSTGY and CDR2 YDSYTSSV come from the germline V gene. CDR3 length equals 12 residues. CDR3 DNA sequence: TGTGCCACCTGGGATGAGGATTATAAGAAACTCTTT. Its protein product is CATWDEDYKKLF.

This clone is labeled medium-sized. J is TRGJP2 and V is TRGV11. TCRdb lists no J gene, so it was determined here by aligning the DNA to germline. TRGV11 is annotated as an ORF whose role is uncertain. After removal of 1 base from V and 0 bases from J, the junction contained 2 bases not matched to a gene. The CDR3 consists of 16 residues. The chain's CDR3 is CACWIRQDSSDWIKTF. Written as DNA, the CDR3 is TGTGCCTGCTGGATTAGGCAGGATAGTAGTGATTGGATCAAGACGTTT.

This clone counts as medium-sized (0.01 to 0.1%). The V gene is TRGV10, the J gene TRGJP1. The J gene was not available in TCRdb and was assigned here by matching the DNA to germline segments. TRGV10 is assigned to the ORF class and has an uncertain function. The CDR3 is 16 residues long. V lost 8 bases and J lost 0; bases outside the gene matches: 10. The CDR3 DNA follows: TGTGCTGCGTGGGATCGGACTGATACCACTGGTTGGTTCAAGATATTT. Protein product: CAAWDRTDTTGWFKIF.

Within the sample, this clone is medium-sized. V gene TRGV4 combines with J gene TRGJ1 or TRGJ2. No J gene is reported in TCRdb; it was inferred here by comparing the DNA with germline. The germline V gene encodes CDR1 EGSTGY and CDR2 YDSYTSSV. The CDR3 runs to 14 residues. V was clipped by 2 bases and J by 9 bases; unmatched bases: 13. CDR3 nucleotides: TGTGCCACCTGGGATGCCGAACTCCCGCCTAAGAAACTCTTT. Translation: CATWDAELPPKKLF.